The entry below gives a single TCR beta chain sequence along with its context. Its antigen is undetermined. TCRdb's table, derived via immunoSEQ multiplex PCR, lists solely in-frame clones and lacks some. The table records 17,000 or so clones, roughly 86% of them present only once. This specimen belongs to a study of graft-versus-host responses after intestinal transplantation. Looking at the study overall: Each of the recipients got a multivisceral, liver-intestinal, or isolated intestinal transplant. Recipients were all induced with anti-thymocyte globulin, then given tacrolimus and steroids for 3 to 4 years. Regarding the study as a whole: Researchers found GvH clones in recipient marrow, and some showed up first in ileum or blood. Early post-transplant declines in HvG were associated with peak levels of circulating GvH clones.

Germline V gene sequence: CDR1 SGHVS, CDR2 FNYEAQ. This CDR3 contains 15 residues. The J segment lost 4 bases and the V segment lost 5 bases, leaving 8 bases of the junction unmatched. The genes are TRBV7-6 and TRBJ1-1, with TRBD1 identical over 9 bases. The TCR was taken from a human patient who received an intestinal transplant, so some T cells may come from the graft donor. The specimen comprised bone marrow, sampled approximately 19 weeks after transplant. CDR3: CASSLSDRGVTEAFF. The CDR3 DNA reads TGTGCCAGCAGCCTAAGCGACAGGGGGGTCACTGAAGCTTTCTTT.